This T cell receptor beta chain was sequenced for a study of beta chain features in type 1 diabetes. What was sequenced were expressed TCRB transcripts, since all of the isolated RNA had been reverse transcribed. Libraries were prepared by immunoSEQ multiplex PCR; TCRdb keeps only in-frame clonotypes and omits some of them. The table lists 810,000 or so clones, under 20% of them singletons. Germline V gene data show CDR1 as SGDLS and CDR2 as YYNGEE. The CDR3 consists of 13 residues. V was pared by 0 bases and J by 7 bases, with 0 bases of the junction left unmatched. Sequencing was carried out using naive CD4+ T cells from blood. The receptor was isolated from a young woman in good health. This rearrangement joins TRBV9 to TRBJ1-1, with 10 bases that match TRBD1. The CDR3 bases are TGTGCCAGCAGCGTAGGGGACAGGGGTGAAGCTTTCTTT. Translated, it gives CASSVGDRGEAFF.